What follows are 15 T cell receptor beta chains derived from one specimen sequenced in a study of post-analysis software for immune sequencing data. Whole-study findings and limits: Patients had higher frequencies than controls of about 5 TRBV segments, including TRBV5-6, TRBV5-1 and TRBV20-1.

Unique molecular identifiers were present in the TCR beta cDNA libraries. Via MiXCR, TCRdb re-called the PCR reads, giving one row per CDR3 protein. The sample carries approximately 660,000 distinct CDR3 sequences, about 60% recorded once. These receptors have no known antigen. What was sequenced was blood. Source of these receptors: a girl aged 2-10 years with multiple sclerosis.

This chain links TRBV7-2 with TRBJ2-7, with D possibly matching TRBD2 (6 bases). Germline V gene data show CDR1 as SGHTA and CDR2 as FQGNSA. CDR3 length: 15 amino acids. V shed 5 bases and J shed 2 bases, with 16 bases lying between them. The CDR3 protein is CASSRLVAGPYEQYF. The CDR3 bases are TGTGCCAGCAGCCGTCTCGTGGCGGGACCCTACGAGCAGTACTTC.

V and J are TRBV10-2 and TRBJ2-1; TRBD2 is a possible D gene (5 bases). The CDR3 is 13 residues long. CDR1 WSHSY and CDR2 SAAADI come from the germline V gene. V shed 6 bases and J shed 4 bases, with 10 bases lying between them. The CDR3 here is CASRNGEYNEQFF. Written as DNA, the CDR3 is TGCGCCAGCAGAAACGGGGAATACAATGAGCAGTTCTTC.

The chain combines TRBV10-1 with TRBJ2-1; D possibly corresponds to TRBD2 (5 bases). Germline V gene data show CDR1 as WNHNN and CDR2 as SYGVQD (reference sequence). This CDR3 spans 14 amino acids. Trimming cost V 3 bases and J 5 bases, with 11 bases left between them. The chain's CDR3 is CASSEPSRNNEQFF. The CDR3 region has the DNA TGCGCCAGCAGTGAACCTAGCCGGAACAATGAGCAGTTCTTC.

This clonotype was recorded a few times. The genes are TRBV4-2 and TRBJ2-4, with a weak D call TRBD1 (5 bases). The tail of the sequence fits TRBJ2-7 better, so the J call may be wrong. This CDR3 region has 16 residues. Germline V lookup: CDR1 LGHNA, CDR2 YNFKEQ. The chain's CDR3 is CASSQEWRQGEYEQYF. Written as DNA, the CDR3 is TGTGCCAGCAGCCAAGAGTGGCGTCAGGGCGAGTACGAGCAGTACTTC.

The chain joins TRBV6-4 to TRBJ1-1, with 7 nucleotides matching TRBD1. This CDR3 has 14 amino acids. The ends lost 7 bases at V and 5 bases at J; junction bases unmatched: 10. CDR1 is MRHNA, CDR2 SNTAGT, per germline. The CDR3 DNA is TGTGCCAGCACCCCGACAGGGTCACCTACTGAAGCTTTCTTT. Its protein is CASTPTGSPTEAFF.

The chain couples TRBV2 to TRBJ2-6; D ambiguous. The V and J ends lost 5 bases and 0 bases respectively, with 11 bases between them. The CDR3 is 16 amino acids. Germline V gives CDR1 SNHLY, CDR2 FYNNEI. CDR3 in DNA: TGTGCCAGCAGTACACTATCAGCCTCTGGGGCCAACGTCCTGACTTTC. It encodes CASSTLSASGANVLTF.

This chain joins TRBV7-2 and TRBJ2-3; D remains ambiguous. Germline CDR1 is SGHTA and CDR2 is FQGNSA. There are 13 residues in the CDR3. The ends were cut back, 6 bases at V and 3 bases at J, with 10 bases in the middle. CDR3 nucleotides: TGTGCCAGCAGTTACGCCGGTACAGATACGCAGTATTTT. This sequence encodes CASSYAGTDTQYF. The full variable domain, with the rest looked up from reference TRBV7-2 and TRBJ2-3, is GAGVSQSPSNKVTEKGKDVELRCDPISGHTALYWYRQSLGQGLEFLIYFQGNSAPDKSGLPSDRFSAERTGGSVSTLTIQRTQQEDSAVYLCASSYAGTDTQYFGPGTRLTVL.

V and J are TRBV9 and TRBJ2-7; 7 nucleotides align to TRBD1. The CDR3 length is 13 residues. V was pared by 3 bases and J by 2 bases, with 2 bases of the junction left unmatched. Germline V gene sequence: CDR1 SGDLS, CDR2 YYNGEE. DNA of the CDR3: TGTGCCAGCAGCGCCGGGACAGCCTACGAGCAGTACTTC. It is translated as CASSAGTAYEQYF.

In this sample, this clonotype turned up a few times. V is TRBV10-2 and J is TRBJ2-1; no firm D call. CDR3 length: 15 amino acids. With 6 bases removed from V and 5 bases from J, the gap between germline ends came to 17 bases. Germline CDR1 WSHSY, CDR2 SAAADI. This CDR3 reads CASSALGGTNNEQFF. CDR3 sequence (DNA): TGCGCCAGCAGCGCGTTGGGCGGAACAAACAATGAGCAGTTCTTC.

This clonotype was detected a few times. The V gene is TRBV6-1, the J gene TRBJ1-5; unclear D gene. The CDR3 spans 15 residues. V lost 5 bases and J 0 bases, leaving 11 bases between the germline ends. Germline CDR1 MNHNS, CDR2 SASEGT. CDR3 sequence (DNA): TGTGCCAGCAGTCCCGGGAAGGGTAGCAATCAGCCCCAGCATTTT. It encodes CASSPGKGSNQPQHF.

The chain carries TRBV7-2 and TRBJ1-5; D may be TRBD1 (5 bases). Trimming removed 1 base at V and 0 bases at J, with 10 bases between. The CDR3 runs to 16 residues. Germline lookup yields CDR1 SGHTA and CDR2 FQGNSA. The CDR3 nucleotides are TGTGCCAGCAGCTTAGGACCGCAGGGTAGCAATCAGCCCCAGCATTTT. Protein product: CASSLGPQGSNQPQHF.

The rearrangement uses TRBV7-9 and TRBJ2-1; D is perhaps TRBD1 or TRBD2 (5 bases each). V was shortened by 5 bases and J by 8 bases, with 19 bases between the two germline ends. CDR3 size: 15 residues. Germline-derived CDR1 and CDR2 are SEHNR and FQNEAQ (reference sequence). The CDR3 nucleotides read TGTGCCAGCAGCCCCCCGGGGCCCATCAGACATGAGCAGTTCTTC. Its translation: CASSPPGPIRHEQFF.

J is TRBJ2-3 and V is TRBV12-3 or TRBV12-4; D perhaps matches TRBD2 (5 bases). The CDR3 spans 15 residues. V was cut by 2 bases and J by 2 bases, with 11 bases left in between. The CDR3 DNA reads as TGTGCCAGCAGTTTAAGGGAACTAGTCACAGATACGCAGTATTTT. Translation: CASSLRELVTDTQYF.

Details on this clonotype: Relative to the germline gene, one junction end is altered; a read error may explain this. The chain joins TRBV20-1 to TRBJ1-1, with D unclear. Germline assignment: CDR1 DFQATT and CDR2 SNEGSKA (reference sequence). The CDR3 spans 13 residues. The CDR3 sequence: CSSCWELKTEAFF. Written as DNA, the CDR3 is TGCAGTTCCTGTTGGGAGTTGAAAACTGAAGCTTTCTTT.

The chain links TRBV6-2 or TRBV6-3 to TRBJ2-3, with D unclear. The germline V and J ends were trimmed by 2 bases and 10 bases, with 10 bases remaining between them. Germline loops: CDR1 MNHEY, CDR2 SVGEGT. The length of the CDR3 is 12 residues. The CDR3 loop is CASSYGSLSQYF. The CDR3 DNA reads TGTGCCAGCAGTTACGGGTCTCTCTCGCAGTATTTT.